Shown below are 3 T cell receptor beta chains from a single sample sequenced in a study of shared clonotypes between healthy human individuals. Assay: immunoSEQ multiplex PCR; the TCRdb copy retains only in-frame clones and omits some. This repertoire shows roughly 500,000 clones, more than 75% found once; its top ten account for roughly 13%. The sample taken for sequencing was PBMCs. These TCRs come from a middle-aged woman in good health. Some clones in this sample may be carry-over from other donors' samples.

The chain links TRBV30 to TRBJ2-7, with D unresolved. CDR1 and CDR2 (germline): GTSNPN, SVGIG (reference sequence). The V end lost 0 bases, the J end lost 1 base, and 10 bases lay between the germline ends. The CDR3 runs to 14 residues. In DNA form, the CDR3 reads TGTGCCTGGAGTGTCCTGGGGATGTCCTACGAGCAGTACTTC. It is translated as CAWSVLGMSYEQYF.

This clone was found once. The V and J genes are TRBV15 and TRBJ2-5, with unresolved D. TRBJ2-7 matches the DNA end more closely, so the J call is doubtful. This CDR3 region has 14 residues. The germline V gene has CDR1 LNHNV and CDR2 YYDKDF (reference sequence). In nucleotides, the CDR3 is TGTGCCACCAGCAGAGCAAGGACCGCAGGCGAGCAGTACTTC. Protein product: CATSRARTAGEQYF.

V is TRBV28 and J is TRBJ2-7; D remains unclear. The CDR3 loop spans 14 amino acids. The V end was cut by 5 bases, the J end by 0 bases, with 11 bases between. Germline V lookup: CDR1 MDHEN, CDR2 SYDVKM. CDR3 in DNA: TGTGCCAGCAGTAGCACACCCTCCTCCTACGAGCAGTACTTC. Translation: CASSSTPSSYEQYF.